This T cell receptor beta chain was recorded in a study of response to subunit inactivated influenza vaccine (dated by TCRdb to 2016 to 2019). A note on the overall study: Deep quantitative T cell receptor repertoire profiling was used in the study to track responses to a trivalent subunit inactivated influenza vaccine.

This clonotype was seen repeatedly, ten times or more. It lacks a known antigen. No base-level quality is on record; no much larger clone is a single base apart. The CDR3 has 12 amino acids, counting the end cysteine and phenylalanine. Only the CDR3 portion is preserved as DNA: 36 bases, with reading frame beginning at the first base. V gives up 5 bases and J gives up 4 bases, and the segment between their germline ends measures 10 bases. CDR1 SQVTM and CDR2 ANQGSEA are derived from the germline V gene. Receptor libraries were prepared by RT-PCR. Sequencing instrument: Illumina HiSeq 2500. In-frame beta chains were kept once TCRdb had trimmed the public reads at Q25 with fastp and called clones with MiXCR. Identical CDR3 proteins give one entry, which carries the most common genes and DNA. Recorded for this sample are 500,000 to 600,000 distinct CDR3 sequences; approximately 10% of them occurred a single time. 10% to 13% of the sample belongs to the ten largest clones.

What the authors observed across the whole study: The authors proposed that each seasonal influenza vaccination may bring in only a limited number of new T cells.

Rearrangement joined TRBV29-1 to TRBJ2-3, with TRBD2 perhaps the D gene, on 5 matching bases. The receptor was isolated from a man aged 45-65 years who received an inactivated influenza vaccine. Donor details come from another sample of the same person, matched by shared clones. Sequences were derived from PBMCs from blood, sampled on the day of vaccination. The DNA sequence is TGCAGCGTTCTTCGGGGTGCAGATACGCAGTATTTT. It translates as CSVLRGADTQYF.